The rows below give T cell receptor beta chains drawn from one sample of a study of T cell responses to AZD1222 COVID-19 vaccine. The table came from immunoSEQ multiplex PCR; TCRdb's copy has only in-frame clones and leaves some out. The sample yields 130,000 or so clones, over 90% seen once. The sample consisted of peripheral blood, taken on day 0 of AZD1222 vaccination. These receptors originate from an adult in good health. Each CDR3 is given with its conserved first and last residue. The D gene is left open where the match is weak. Clone size is shown for a subset of rows, as once, few, many or a class of expanded clone.

>TRBV15|NA|TRBJ1-5|NA
CATSRDGGANQPQHF
TGTGCCACCAGCAGAGATGGGGGGGCCAATCAGCCCCAGCATTTT
>TRBV2|NA|TRBJ1-2|NA
CASRQVGYTF
TGTGCCAGCCGACAGGTTGGCTACACCTTC
>TRBV11-3|few|TRBJ2-1|TRBD2
CASSLGLAGGEQFF
TGTGCCAGCAGCTTAGGTCTAGCGGGGGGTGAGCAGTTCTTC
>TRBV18|NA|TRBJ2-7|NA
CASSPLRDKGYEQYF
TGTGCCAGCTCACCATTACGAGACAAGGGCTACGAGCAGTACTTC
>TRBV5-4|NA|TRBJ2-7|TRBD2
CASSSRTSGSSEQYF
TGTGCCAGCAGCTCCAGGACTAGCGGGAGTTCCGAGCAGTACTTC
>TRBV4-1|once|TRBJ2-5|TRBD2
CASSHFLAGVNQETQYF
TGCGCCAGCAGCCATTTTCTAGCGGGGGTGAACCAAGAGACCCAGTACTTC
>TRBV9|few|TRBJ1-6|NA
CASSRGNSPLHF
TGTGCCAGCAGCAGAGGTAATTCACCCCTCCACTTT
>TRBV6-2/TRBV6-3|NA|TRBJ1-1|NA
CASSYDIREAFF
TGTGCCAGCAGTTACGATATCCGTGAAGCTTTCTTT
>TRBV10-1|once|TRBJ2-7|NA
CASSEGLGGYEQYF
TGCGCCAGCAGTGAGGGGTTGGGAGGTTACGAGCAGTACTTC
>TRBV18|NA|TRBJ1-4|NA
CASSRGPPGPTTNEKLFF
TGTGCCAGCTCACGGGGGCCCCCCGGGCCCACAACTAATGAAAAACTGTTTTTT
>TRBV6-2/TRBV6-3|NA|TRBJ2-7|TRBD2
CASSFRAGSSYEQYF
TGTGCCAGCAGTTTTCGAGCGGGGAGCTCCTACGAGCAGTACTTC
>TRBV7-8|NA|TRBJ2-2|NA
CASSLARGDTGELFF
TGTGCCAGCAGCTTAGCCAGGGGGGACACCGGGGAGCTGTTTTTT
>TRBV30|NA|TRBJ1-2|NA
CAWKLIYGYTF
TGTGCCTGGAAACTGATCTATGGCTACACCTTC
>TRBV5-1|NA|TRBJ2-7|TRBD2
CASSVGDGLMGLAGGHEQYF
TGCGCCAGCAGCGTGGGGGACGGTCTTATGGGACTAGCGGGAGGTCACGAGCAGTACTTC
>TRBV27|NA|TRBJ1-1|NA
CASSFRTAPPSEAFF
TGTGCCAGCAGTTTTAGGACCGCTCCGCCGTCGGAAGCTTTCTTT
>TRBV13|NA|TRBJ1-1|NA
CASSLGEITEAFF
TGTGCCAGCAGCTTAGGGGAGATCACTGAAGCTTTCTTT
>TRBV29-1|NA|TRBJ2-2|NA
CSVLQGTGELFF
TGCAGCGTTCTCCAGGGTACCGGGGAGCTGTTTTTT
>TRBV12-2|NA|TRBJ2-2|NA
CASRLARTPNGHGGAPGSGSPF
TGTGCAAGTCGCTTAGCGCGGACCCCAAACGGACATGGGGGAGCACCGGGGAGCGGATCCCCTTTT
>TRBV7-3|once|TRBJ2-3|NA
CASSLRTDPYRDTDTQYF
TGTGCCAGCAGCTTAAGAACGGACCCGTATCGAGACACAGATACGCAGTATTTT
>TRBV27|NA|TRBJ1-6|NA
CASRERNSPLHF
TGTGCCAGCAGAGAGAGGAATTCACCCCTCCACTTT
>TRBV20-1|NA|TRBJ2-7|NA
CSASDSFSSYEQYF
TGCAGTGCTAGTGACAGCTTTTCCTCCTACGAGCAGTACTTC
>TRBV6-2/TRBV6-3|NA|TRBJ2-7|NA
CASSLPGLAHEQYF
TGTGCCAGCAGTTTGCCAGGGTTAGCCCACGAGCAGTACTTC
>TRBV11-2|NA|TRBJ2-7|TRBD1
CASSLTTGGREQYF
TGTGCCAGCAGCTTAACGACAGGGGGTCGAGAGCAGTACTTC
>TRBV27|NA|TRBJ1-1|TRBD1
CASSPRTGRGEAFF
TGTGCCAGCAGTCCCCGGACAGGCCGGGGTGAAGCTTTCTTT
>TRBV24-1|once|TRBJ1-5|NA
CATSDTGPNQPQHF
TGTGCCACCAGTGATACGGGACCAAATCAGCCCCAGCATTTT
>TRBV25-1|NA|TRBJ2-1|TRBD2
CASSESGLGLNEQFF
TGTGCCAGCAGTGAATCGGGACTAGGACTCAATGAGCAGTTCTTC
>TRBV6-1|NA|TRBJ2-1|NA
CASSEGLKVNEQFF
TGTGCCAGCAGTGAGGGACTGAAGGTTAATGAGCAGTTCTTC
>TRBV28|NA|TRBJ1-2|NA
CAGYTGNYGYTF
TGTGCCGGATACACAGGGAACTATGGCTACACCTTC
>TRBV12-3/TRBV12-4|NA|TRBJ2-1|TRBD1
CASSPNRGIQFF
TGTGCCAGCAGCCCAAACAGGGGAATCCAGTTCTTC
>TRBV2|NA|TRBJ1-1|NA
CASSEDWNTEAFF
TGTGCCAGCAGCGAAGATTGGAACACTGAAGCTTTCTTT
>TRBV4-1|NA|TRBJ1-6|NA
CASSQEWGVGTPLHF
TGCGCCAGCAGCCAAGAATGGGGGGTCGGGACACCCCTCCACTTT
>TRBV5-1|once|TRBJ1-2|NA
CASSWSRDTANYGYTF
TGCGCCAGCAGCTGGAGCCGGGACACAGCTAACTATGGCTACACCTTC
>TRBV6-5|once|TRBJ2-7|TRBD2
CASNIAGGGLEQYF
TGTGCCAGCAATATAGCGGGAGGCGGGTTGGAGCAGTACTTC
>TRBV7-3|NA|TRBJ2-1|TRBD2
CASSWGPAGGNEQFF
TGTGCCAGCAGCTGGGGCCCAGCGGGAGGTAATGAGCAGTTCTTC
>TRBV29-1|NA|TRBJ1-2|NA
CSVVTVNGYTF
TGCAGCGTTGTAACCGTGAATGGCTACACCTTC
>TRBV2|NA|TRBJ1-2|NA
CASSSTTGSYGYTF
TGTGCCAGCAGTTCGACGACAGGCAGCTATGGCTACACCTTC
>TRBV28|NA|TRBJ2-7|NA
CASSPGSALSYEQYF
TGTGCCAGCAGTCCCGGGTCAGCCTTATCCTACGAGCAGTACTTC
>TRBV2|NA|TRBJ1-5|NA
CASSAGNQPQHF
TGTGCCAGCTCGGCAGGCAATCAGCCCCAGCATTTT
>TRBV5-1|NA|TRBJ2-7|NA
CASSLEGYEQYF
TGCGCCAGCAGCTTGGAGGGGTACGAGCAGTACTTC
>TRBV6-1|NA|TRBJ2-3|NA
CASSEPGYTDTQYF
TGTGCCAGCAGTGAACCGGGCTACACAGATACGCAGTATTTT
>TRBV7-9|few|TRBJ2-1|NA
CASSLGSNEQFF
TGTGCCAGCAGCTTAGGCAGTAATGAGCAGTTCTTC
>TRBV7-8|once|TRBJ1-3|NA
CASSLAGGLVNTIYF
TGTGCCAGCAGCTTAGCCGGGGGGCTCGTAAACACCATATATTTT
>TRBV9|NA|TRBJ2-2|TRBD1
CASSVGTGETGELFF
TGTGCCAGCAGCGTAGGGACAGGGGAGACCGGGGAGCTGTTTTTT
>TRBV27|few|TRBJ1-3|NA
CASSLSGTGNTIYF
TGTGCCAGCAGTTTGTCAGGGACTGGAAACACCATATATTTT
>TRBV2|NA|TRBJ1-2|NA
CASRGLRNYGYTF
TGTGCCAGCAGGGGACTCAGGAACTATGGCTACACCTTC
>TRBV6-1|NA|TRBJ1-1|NA
CASSQAAGGWAEAFF
TGTGCCAGCAGTCAAGCGGCGGGGGGATGGGCTGAAGCTTTCTTT
>TRBV5-4|NA|TRBJ2-3|TRBD2
CASSLDLRAGGHGTSDTQYF
TGTGCCAGCAGCTTGGATCTCAGAGCGGGGGGCCACGGGACCTCAGATACGCAGTATTTT
>TRBV5-4|once|TRBJ1-2|NA
CASSQKTDYGYTF
TGTGCCAGCAGCCAAAAAACAGACTATGGCTACACCTTC
>TRBV4-1|NA|TRBJ1-1|NA
CASSQDGTLRTEAFF
TGCGCCAGCAGCCAAGATGGGACCCTTAGGACTGAAGCTTTCTTT
>TRBV10-2|NA|TRBJ1-2|NA
CASSDIQGSAGYTF
TGCGCCAGCAGTGATATACAGGGTTCCGCTGGCTACACCTTC